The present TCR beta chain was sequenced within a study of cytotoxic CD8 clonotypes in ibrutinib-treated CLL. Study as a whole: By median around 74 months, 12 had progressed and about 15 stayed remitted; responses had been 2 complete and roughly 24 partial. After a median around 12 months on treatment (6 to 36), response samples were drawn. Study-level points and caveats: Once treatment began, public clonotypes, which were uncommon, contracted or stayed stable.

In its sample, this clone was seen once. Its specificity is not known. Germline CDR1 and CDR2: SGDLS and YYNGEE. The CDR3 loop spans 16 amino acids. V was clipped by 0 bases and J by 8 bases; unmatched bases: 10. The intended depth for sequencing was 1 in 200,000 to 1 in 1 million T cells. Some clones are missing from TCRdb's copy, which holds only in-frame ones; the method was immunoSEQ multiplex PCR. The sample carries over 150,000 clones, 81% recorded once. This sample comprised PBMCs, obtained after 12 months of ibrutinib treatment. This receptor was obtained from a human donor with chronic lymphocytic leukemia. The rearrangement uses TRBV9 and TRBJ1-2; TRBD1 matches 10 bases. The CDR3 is CASSVGSRQGARGYTF. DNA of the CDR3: TGTGCCAGCAGCGTAGGCTCGAGACAGGGGGCGAGAGGCTACACCTTC.